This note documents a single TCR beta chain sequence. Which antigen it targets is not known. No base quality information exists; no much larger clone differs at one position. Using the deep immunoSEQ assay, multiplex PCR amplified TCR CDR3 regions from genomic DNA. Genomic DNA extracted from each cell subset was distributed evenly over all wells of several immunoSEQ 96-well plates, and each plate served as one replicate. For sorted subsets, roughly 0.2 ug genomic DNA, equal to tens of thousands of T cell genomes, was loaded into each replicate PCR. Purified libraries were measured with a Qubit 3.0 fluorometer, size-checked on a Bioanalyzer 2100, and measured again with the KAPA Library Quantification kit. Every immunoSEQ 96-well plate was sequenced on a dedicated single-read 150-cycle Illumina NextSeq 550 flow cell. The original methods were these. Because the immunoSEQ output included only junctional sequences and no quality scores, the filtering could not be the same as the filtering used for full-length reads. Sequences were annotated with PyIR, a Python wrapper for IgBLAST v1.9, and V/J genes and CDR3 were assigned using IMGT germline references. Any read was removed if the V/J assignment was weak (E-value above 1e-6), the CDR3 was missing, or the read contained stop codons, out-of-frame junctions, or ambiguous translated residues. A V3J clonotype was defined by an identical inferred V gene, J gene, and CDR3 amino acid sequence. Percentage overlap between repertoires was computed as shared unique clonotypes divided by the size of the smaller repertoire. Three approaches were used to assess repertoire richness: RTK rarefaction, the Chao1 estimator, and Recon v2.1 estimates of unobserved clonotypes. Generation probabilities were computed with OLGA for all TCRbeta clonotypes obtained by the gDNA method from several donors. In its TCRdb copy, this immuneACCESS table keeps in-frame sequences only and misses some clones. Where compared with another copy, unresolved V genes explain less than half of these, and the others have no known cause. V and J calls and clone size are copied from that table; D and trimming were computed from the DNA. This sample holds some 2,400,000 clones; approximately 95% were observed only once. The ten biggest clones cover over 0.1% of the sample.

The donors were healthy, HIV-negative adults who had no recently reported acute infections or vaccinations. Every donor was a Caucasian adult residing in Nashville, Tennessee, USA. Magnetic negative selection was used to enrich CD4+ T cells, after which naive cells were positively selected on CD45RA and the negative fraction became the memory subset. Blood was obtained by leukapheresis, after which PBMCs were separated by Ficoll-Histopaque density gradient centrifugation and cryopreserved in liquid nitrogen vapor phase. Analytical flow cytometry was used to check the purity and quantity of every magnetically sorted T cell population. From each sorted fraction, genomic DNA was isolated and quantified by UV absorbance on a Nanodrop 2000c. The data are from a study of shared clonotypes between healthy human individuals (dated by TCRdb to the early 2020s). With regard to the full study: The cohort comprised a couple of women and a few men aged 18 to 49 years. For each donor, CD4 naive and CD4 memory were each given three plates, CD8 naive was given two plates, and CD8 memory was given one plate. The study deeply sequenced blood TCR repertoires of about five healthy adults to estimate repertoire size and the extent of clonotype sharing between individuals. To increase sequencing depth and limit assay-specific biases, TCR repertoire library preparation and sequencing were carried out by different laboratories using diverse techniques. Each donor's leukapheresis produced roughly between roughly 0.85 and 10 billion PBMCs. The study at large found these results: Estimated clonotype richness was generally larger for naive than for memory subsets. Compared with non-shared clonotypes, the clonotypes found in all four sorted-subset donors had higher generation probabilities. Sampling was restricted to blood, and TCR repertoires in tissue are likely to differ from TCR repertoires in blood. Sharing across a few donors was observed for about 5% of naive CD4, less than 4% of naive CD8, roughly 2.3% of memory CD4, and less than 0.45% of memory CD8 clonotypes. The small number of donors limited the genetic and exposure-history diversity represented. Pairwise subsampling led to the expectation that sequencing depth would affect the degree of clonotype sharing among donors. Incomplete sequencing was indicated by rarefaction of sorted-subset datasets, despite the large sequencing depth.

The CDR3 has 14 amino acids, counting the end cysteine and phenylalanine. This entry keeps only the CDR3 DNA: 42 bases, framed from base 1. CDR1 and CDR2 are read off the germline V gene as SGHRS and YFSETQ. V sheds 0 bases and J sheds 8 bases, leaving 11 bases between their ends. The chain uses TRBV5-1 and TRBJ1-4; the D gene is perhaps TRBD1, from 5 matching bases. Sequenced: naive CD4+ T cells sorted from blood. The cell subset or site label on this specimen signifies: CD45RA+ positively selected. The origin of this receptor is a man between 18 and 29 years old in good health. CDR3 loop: CASSLGQSGEKLFF. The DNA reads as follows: TGCGCCAGCAGCTTGGGACAGAGCGGGGAAAAACTGTTTTTT.